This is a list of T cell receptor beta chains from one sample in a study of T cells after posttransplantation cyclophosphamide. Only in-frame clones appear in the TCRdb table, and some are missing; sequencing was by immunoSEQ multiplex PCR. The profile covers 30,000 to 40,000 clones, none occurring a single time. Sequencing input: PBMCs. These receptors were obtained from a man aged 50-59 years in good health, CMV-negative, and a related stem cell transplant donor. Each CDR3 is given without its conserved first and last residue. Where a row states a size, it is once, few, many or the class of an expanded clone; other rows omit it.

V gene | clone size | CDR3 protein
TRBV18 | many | ASSPQQRGLYEQY
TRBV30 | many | AWSGQSNQPQH
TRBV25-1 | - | ASRVSGGQADTQY
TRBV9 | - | ASSTSGALNTDTQY
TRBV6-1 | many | ASSDGLGRGQNQPQH
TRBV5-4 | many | ASSSTGSYEQY
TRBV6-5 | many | ASTRGGDNSPLH
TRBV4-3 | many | ASSVRLAGGTDTQY
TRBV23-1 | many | ASSRSRVPRF
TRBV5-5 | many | ASSLAGTSGASYNEQF
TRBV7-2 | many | ASSLQVSGNTIY
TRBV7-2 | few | ASSLEASGHTGELF
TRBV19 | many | ASSIVARNYEQY
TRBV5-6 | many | ASTWTENYGYT